The rows below give T cell receptor beta chains drawn from one sample of a study of shared clonotypes between healthy human individuals. Sequencing was performed with immunoSEQ multiplex PCR; in TCRdb, only in-frame clones are kept and a portion is missing. The sample comprises 2 million to 3 million clones, 93% of which are singletons, and more than 0.35% rests with the top ten. Sequences were obtained from naive CD4+ T cells from PBMCs. These receptors were taken from a young man in good health. Some clones in this sample may be carry-over from other donors' samples. The CDR3 runs from the conserved cysteine through the conserved F or W. Fields, in order: J gene, D gene, V gene, clone size, CDR3 protein, CDR3 DNA. A D gene is named only where the DNA matches it firmly. The size of a clone is reported for some rows only, either as once, few or many, or as a class for expanded clones.

TRBJ2-7 | TRBD1 | TRBV5-5 | . | CASSRTGTGLLYEQYF | TGTGCCAGCAGCCGGACCGGGACAGGGTTGCTCTACGAGCAGTACTTC
TRBJ1-1 | . | TRBV5-1 | . | CASSIGQTNTEAFF | TGCGCCAGCAGCATAGGACAAACGAACACTGAAGCTTTCTTT
TRBJ1-4 | . | TRBV20-1 | few | CSAGLEEKLFF | TGCAGTGCCGGATTAGAAGAAAAACTGTTTTTT
TRBJ2-5 | . | TRBV14 | . | CASSQADMKTQYF | TGTGCCAGCAGCCAAGCAGATATGAAGACCCAGTACTTC
TRBJ2-2 | TRBD2 | TRBV15 | . | CATSSPDGLAGAYTGELFF | TGTGCCACCAGCAGCCCCGATGGACTAGCGGGAGCCTACACCGGGGAGCTGTTTTTT
TRBJ1-2 | . | TRBV5-6 | . | CASSLGRGLYGYTF | TGTGCCAGCAGCTTGGGCAGGGGCCTCTATGGCTACACCTTC
TRBJ1-3 | . | TRBV2 | . | CASSPGSSGNTIYF | TGTGCCAGCAGCCCAGGAAGCTCTGGAAACACCATATATTTT
TRBJ2-4 | TRBD2 | TRBV7-4 | . | CASSFGTSGAPSAPQYF | TGTGCCAGCAGCTTTGGGACTAGCGGAGCCCCCAGCGCCCCTCAGTACTTC
TRBJ2-7 | TRBD2 | TRBV11-2 | . | CASSPQGASGRGEQYF | TGTGCCAGCAGCCCCCAGGGGGCTAGCGGGAGGGGTGAGCAGTACTTC
TRBJ2-7 | . | TRBV6-1 | . | CASSEGGAASYEQYF | TGTGCCAGCAGTGAAGGGGGGGCAGCTTCCTACGAGCAGTACTTC
TRBJ1-1 | . | TRBV5-1 | once | CASSLQGTEAFF | TGCGCCAGCAGCTTGCAGGGCACTGAAGCTTTCTTT
TRBJ2-4 | . | TRBV5-1 | . | CASRSAELAKNIQYF | TGCGCCAGCAGGTCCGCAGAATTAGCCAAAAACATTCAGTACTTC
TRBJ1-2 | . | TRBV19 | . | CASSMAISGYTF | TGTGCCAGTAGTATGGCTATATCCGGCTACACCTTC
TRBJ1-1 | TRBD1 | TRBV9 | few | CASSPGQGLDEAFF | TGTGCCAGCAGCCCAGGACAGGGGTTGGATGAAGCTTTCTTT
TRBJ2-7 | . | TRBV11-1 | . | CASSLINGYEQYF | TGTGCCAGCAGCTTAATTAACGGCTACGAGCAGTACTTC
TRBJ2-5 | . | TRBV11-2 | . | CASSGGFSVQQETQYF | TGTGCCAGCAGCGGGGGATTTAGCGTGCAACAAGAGACCCAGTACTTC
TRBJ2-7 | TRBD2 | TRBV2 | . | CASRRYGTSGRKAYEQYF | TGTGCCAGCAGACGATATGGGACTAGCGGGAGGAAGGCCTACGAGCAGTACTTC
TRBJ2-1 | . | TRBV11-2 | . | CASSLQGTEQFF | TGTGCCAGCAGCTTGCAGGGCACTGAGCAGTTCTTC
TRBJ2-4 | TRBD2 | TRBV28 | . | CASSGTLAGAGNIQYF | TGTGCCAGCAGTGGGACACTAGCGGGAGCTGGAAACATTCAGTACTTC
TRBJ2-7 | TRBD1 | TRBV5-1 | . | CASSLGDREYEQYF | TGCGCCAGCAGCTTGGGGGACAGGGAATACGAGCAGTACTTC
TRBJ2-1 | . | TRBV11-3 | . | CASSQRGGSYNEQFF | TGTGCCAGCAGCCAAAGGGGAGGTTCCTACAATGAGCAGTTCTTC
TRBJ1-2 | . | TRBV14 | . | CASSQDFSPWGYGYTF | TGTGCCAGCAGCCAAGATTTCTCTCCGTGGGGCTATGGCTACACCTTC
TRBJ1-2 | . | TRBV2 | . | CASKGGGLANYGYTF | TGTGCCAGCAAAGGTGGAGGGCTCGCTAACTATGGCTACACCTTC
TRBJ2-1 | TRBD1 | TRBV29-1 | . | CSVRQGMDEQFF | TGCAGCGTAAGACAGGGGATGGATGAGCAGTTCTTC
TRBJ2-7 | . | TRBV29-1 | . | CSVRTIGEQYF | TGCAGCGTGAGGACTATCGGCGAGCAGTACTTC
TRBJ1-1 | TRBD1 | TRBV11-1 | . | CASSVGQILQNTEAFF | TGTGCCAGCAGCGTGGGACAGATACTGCAGAACACTGAAGCTTTCTTT
TRBJ1-3 | . | TRBV5-4 | . | CASSLVASDGGNTIYF | TGTGCCAGCAGCTTGGTAGCTTCGGACGGTGGAAACACCATATATTTT
TRBJ2-7 | TRBD2 | TRBV30 | . | CAWSGGRALGAYEQYF | TGTGCCTGGAGTGGTGGGAGGGCCTTGGGCGCCTACGAGCAGTACTTC
TRBJ1-4 | TRBD1 | TRBV27 | . | CASSRDRGQWATNEKLFF | TGTGCCAGCAGTCGGGACAGGGGACAATGGGCGACTAATGAAAAACTGTTTTTT
TRBJ2-7 | . | TRBV6-5 | . | CASRLAAEYEQYF | TGTGCCAGCAGGCTAGCAGCTGAATACGAGCAGTACTTC
TRBJ2-5 | . | TRBV28 | once | CASHTAGETQYF | TGTGCCAGCCATACGGCGGGAGAGACCCAGTACTTC
TRBJ2-7 | TRBD2 | TRBV28 | once | CASSSSPGLAGAYEQYF | TGTGCCAGCAGTTCCAGTCCGGGACTAGCGGGGGCCTACGAGCAGTACTTC